These 27 T cell receptor beta chains were all obtained from the same sample, sequenced in a study of shared clonotypes between healthy human individuals. Produced via immunoSEQ multiplex PCR; TCRdb's table is partial and in-frame only. The repertoire holds about 460,000 clones, with around 77% as singletons. The source material was PBMCs. The receptors originated from a woman aged 40 to 49 in good health. Some clones in this sample may be carry-over from other donors' samples.

J is TRBJ2-5 and V is TRBV7-8, with 7 bases fitting TRBD2. Germline assignment: CDR1 SGHVS and CDR2 FQNEAQ. The CDR3 consists of 16 residues. V shed 4 bases and J 1 base; nucleotides not matched to a gene: 9. The CDR3 DNA is TGTGCCAGCAGCTCTCGAACTAGCGCACCCCAAGAGACCCAGTACTTC. Translating gives CASSSRTSAPQETQYF.

The V and J genes are TRBV7-9 and TRBJ2-1, with 7 bases aligning to TRBD2. V was clipped by 1 base and J by 5 bases; unmatched bases: 11. This CDR3 comprises 17 residues. CDR1 is SEHNR and CDR2 is FQNEAQ in the germline V gene (reference sequence). CDR3 in DNA: TGTGCCAGCAGCTTAGGGGGGAGAAGCGGGGAGAACAATGAGCAGTTCTTC. It encodes CASSLGGRSGENNEQFF.

The chain employs TRBV4-1 and TRBJ2-1, with D possibly being TRBD2 (5 bases). The CDR3 extends over 16 amino acids. The germline V and J ends were trimmed by 4 bases and 0 bases, with 13 bases remaining between them. CDR1 is MGHRA, CDR2 YSYEKL, per germline. The CDR3 is CASSPPNGDSYNEQFF. Written as DNA, the CDR3 is TGCGCCAGCAGCCCCCCGAACGGGGACTCCTACAATGAGCAGTTCTTC.

Worth noting for this clone: This likely stems from a read error, as it lies one base from a far larger clone. In the same sample, other DNA sequences code for this CDR3. The chain employs TRBV30 and TRBJ2-1; TRBD2 agrees at 10 bases. CDR1 is GTSNPN, CDR2 SVGIG, per germline (reference sequence). The V and J ends lost 2 bases and 10 bases, in that order; junction bases with no gene match: 14. This CDR3 contains 16 residues. The CDR3 protein is CAWSRVTSGIGDEQFF. Here the CDR3 DNA reads TGTGCCTGGAGTCGGGTAACTAGCGGGATCGGGGACGAGCAGTTCTTC. Variable domain in full (rest from reference TRBV30 and TRBJ2-1): SQTIHQWPATLVQPVGSPLSLECTVEGTSNPNLYWYRQAAGRGLQLLFYSVGIGQISSEVPQNLSASRPQDRQFILSSKKLLLSDSGFYLCAWSRVTSGIGDEQFFGPGTRLTVL.

To note about this clone: A far larger clone is just one base off, so this is likely a read error. In the same sample, other DNA sequences code for this CDR3. The V gene is TRBV6-5, the J gene TRBJ2-7; perhaps TRBD2 as D (6 bases). This CDR3 is built from 14 residues. Germline CDR1 and CDR2: MNHEY and SVGAGI. V was shortened by 6 bases and J by 2 bases, with 14 bases between the two germline ends. In nucleotides, the CDR3 is TGTGCCAGCAGGACCGGAGGGGTGACCTACGAGCAGTACTTC. Translated: CASRTGGVTYEQYF.

This clone showed up just once. V usage is TRBV30 and J usage is TRBJ2-7; D is perhaps TRBD1 or TRBD2 (5 bases each). The V end was cut by 5 bases, the J end by 2 bases, with 13 bases between. Looked up from germline, CDR1 is GTSNPN and CDR2 is SVGIG (reference sequence). This CDR3 contains 13 residues. CDR3 bases: TGTGCCTGGGACCGGGACGGGACCTACGAGCAGTACTTC. This gives the protein CAWDRDGTYEQYF.

This chain links TRBV5-4 with TRBJ1-4; no clear D gene. CDR1 is SGHNT, CDR2 YYREEE, per germline (reference sequence). Trimming pared 2 bases from V and 7 bases from J, leaving 12 bases between. This CDR3 is 14 amino acids long. The CDR3 coding sequence is TGTGCCAGCAGCTTTTCTGGTGATTTTGAAAAACTGTTTTTT. Residues: CASSFSGDFEKLFF.

CDR3 region: CASSLMGQNLLAKNIQYF. The CDR3 coding sequence is TGTGCCAGCAGCCTAATGGGACAGAACCTCTTAGCCAAAAACATTCAGTACTTC. V usage is TRBV5-4 and J usage is TRBJ2-4, with 7 nucleotides matching TRBD1. With V trimmed by 4 bases and J by 0 bases, 13 bases remained unmatched. This CDR3 region has 18 residues. Germline-derived CDR1 and CDR2 are SGHNT and YYREEE (reference sequence). The full variable domain, with the rest looked up from reference TRBV5-4 and TRBJ2-4, is ETGVTQSPTHLIKTRGQQVTLRCSSQSGHNTVSWYQQALGQGPQFIFQYYREEENGRGNFPPRFSGLQFPNYSSELNVNALELDDSALYLCASSLMGQNLLAKNIQYFGAGTRLSVL.

In this sample, this clone turned up once. The chain uses TRBV4-1 and TRBJ2-1, with 7 bases that match TRBD2. This CDR3 comprises 15 residues. V dropped 2 bases and J dropped 4; count of bases not matched to a gene: 5. Germline CDR1 and CDR2: MGHRA and YSYEKL. This chain's CDR3 is CASSQPAGAYNEQFF. CDR3 coding DNA: TGCGCCAGCAGCCAACCGGCGGGAGCGTACAATGAGCAGTTCTTC.

The rearrangement joins TRBV10-3 to TRBJ1-5; no reliable D call. In germline, CDR1 is ENHRY, CDR2 SYGVKD. This CDR3 region has 14 residues. Trimming left V 0 bases short and J 4 bases short, with 7 bases between. The CDR3 DNA reads as TGTGCCATCAGTGAGTCGAGAGTTAATCAGCCCCAGCATTTT. Its protein is CAISESRVNQPQHF.

This chain joins TRBV6-6 and TRBJ1-1; no clear D gene. CDR3 length: 10 amino acids. Trimming removed 8 bases at V and 6 bases at J, with 7 bases between. CDR1 and CDR2 from the germline V gene are MNHNY and SVGAGI (reference sequence). CDR3 loop: CASYEAEAFF. In DNA, the CDR3 is TGTGCCAGCTACGAGGCTGAAGCTTTCTTT.

The chain has TRBV6-1 and TRBJ1-2; D remains ambiguous. V lost 3 bases and J 2 bases, leaving 10 bases between the germline ends. Germline V CDR1 and CDR2: MNHNS, SASEGT. The CDR3 contains 14 residues. The CDR3 sequence is CASSESVVNYGYTF. The CDR3 DNA reads TGTGCCAGCAGTGAGTCTGTGGTCAACTATGGCTACACCTTC.

V and J are TRBV28 and TRBJ2-1; 15 nucleotides match TRBD2. The J segment lost 6 bases and the V segment lost 9 bases, leaving 15 bases of the junction unmatched. The CDR3 runs 18 residues. CDR1 is MDHEN and CDR2 is SYDVKM in the germline V gene. The CDR3 sequence is CASSSLSGLAGGPNEQFF. The CDR3, as DNA: TGTGCCAGTTCATCACTCTCTGGACTAGCGGGAGGGCCCAATGAGCAGTTCTTC. Variable domain in full (rest from reference TRBV28 and TRBJ2-1): DVKVTQSSRYLVKRTGEKVFLECVQDMDHENMFWYRQDPGLGLRLIYFSYDVKMKEKGDIPEGYSVSREKKERFSLILESASTNQTSMYLCASSSLSGLAGGPNEQFFGPGTRLTVL.

This chain joins TRBV30 and TRBJ1-3; no definite D call. CDR3 length equals 11 residues. V dropped 3 bases and J dropped 6 bases, with 6 bases sitting between them. CDR1 GTSNPN and CDR2 SVGIG come from the germline V gene (reference sequence). The CDR3 loop reads CAWRLENTIYF. The CDR3 DNA is TGTGCCTGGAGGTTGGAAAACACCATATATTTT. Variable domain in full (rest from reference TRBV30 and TRBJ1-3): SQTIHQWPATLVQPVGSPLSLECTVEGTSNPNLYWYRQAAGRGLQLLFYSVGIGQISSEVPQNLSASRPQDRQFILSSKKLLLSDSGFYLCAWRLENTIYFGEGSWLTVV.

This clone came up once. A read error is likely here: a far larger clone is one base away. The CDR3 spells CASSGGEQSFYGYTF. CDR3 nucleotides: TGTGCCAGCAGTGGAGGAGAACAGTCTTTCTATGGCTACACCTTC. The chain joins TRBV6-1 to TRBJ1-2, with D unclear. V dropped 4 bases and J dropped 4 bases, with 16 bases sitting between them. The length of the CDR3 is 15 residues. CDR1 and CDR2 (germline): MNHNS, SASEGT.

The gene calls are TRBV4-3 and TRBJ2-7, with 10 bases matching TRBD2. The CDR3 has 14 amino acids. Looked up from germline, CDR1 is LGHNA and CDR2 is YSLEER. V was pared by 4 bases and J by 7 bases, with 7 bases of the junction left unmatched. The chain's CDR3 is CASSPRVAGGEQYF. DNA for the CDR3: TGCGCCAGCAGCCCCCGGGTAGCGGGAGGTGAGCAGTACTTC.

For this clone: Being one base from a much bigger clone, this may be a read error. The identical CDR3 is also encoded by other nucleotide sequences in the sample. The rearrangement links TRBV5-1 to TRBJ2-7; 7 bases align to TRBD1. Germline values: CDR1 SGHRS, CDR2 YFSETQ. The CDR3 is 13 residues long. CDR3: CASSSSGGYEQYF. For the CDR3, the DNA is TGCGCCAGCAGCTCTTCAGGGGGTTACGAGCAGTACTTT.

The V gene is TRBV18, the J gene TRBJ2-3; TRBD2 might be the D (6 bases). In germline, CDR1 is KGHSH, CDR2 LQKENI. Trimming took 1 base from V and 2 from J, leaving 13 bases between them. The CDR3 has 16 amino acids. Here the CDR3 reads CASSPRSSDFTDTQYF. The CDR3 nucleotides read TGTGCCAGCTCACCACGGTCTAGCGACTTCACAGATACGCAGTATTTT.

The chain combines TRBV29-1 with TRBJ1-2; 8 bases fit TRBD1. This CDR3 is 13 amino acids long. The ends lost 1 base at V and 6 bases at J; junction bases unmatched: 4. Germline V lookup: CDR1 SQVTM, CDR2 ANQGSEA. CDR3 loop: CSVEGQGRDGYTF. The CDR3, as DNA: TGCAGCGTTGAAGGACAGGGGCGTGATGGCTACACCTTC.

The V gene is TRBV4-2, the J gene TRBJ2-5; D remains ambiguous. CDR1 is LGHNA, CDR2 YNFKEQ, per germline. Trimming shortened V by 4 bases and J by 2 bases, and 11 bases separated the two germline ends. The CDR3 totals 14 residues. CDR3: CASSPEPAQETQYF. In nucleotides, the CDR3 is TGTGCCAGCAGCCCAGAACCAGCGCAAGAGACCCAGTACTTC.

Comment on this clone: A far larger clone lies a single base away; this is likely a read error. This same CDR3 is encoded by further DNA sequences in the sample. J is TRBJ2-7 and V is TRBV29-1; D gene uncertain. The CDR3 has 13 residues. Germline lookup yields CDR1 SQVTM and CDR2 ANQGSEA. Trimming pared 4 bases from V and 5 bases from J, leaving 15 bases between. The CDR3 sequence: CSVVIQSGHEQYF. The CDR3 DNA reads as TGCAGCGTTGTCATCCAGAGTGGACACGAGCAGTACTTC.

This clone was recorded once. This chain uses TRBV11-2 with TRBJ1-2; maybe TRBD1 (5 bases). Trimming removed 0 bases at V and 7 bases at J, with 12 bases between. Per the germline V gene, CDR1 is SGHAT and CDR2 is FQNNGV. The CDR3 runs 14 residues. CDR3 DNA sequence: TGTGCCAGCAGCTTAGATAGGGGCGTAGTTGGCTACACCTTC. As protein: CASSLDRGVVGYTF.

This sequence joins TRBV10-3 and TRBJ2-6; TRBD1 matches 8 bases. The CDR3 covers 19 residues. Per the germline V gene, CDR1 is ENHRY and CDR2 is SYGVKD. The ends lost 7 bases at V and 1 base at J; junction bases unmatched: 15. CDR3 region: CAIMAGTGGAFSGANVLTF. CDR3 coding DNA: TGTGCCATCATGGCGGGGACAGGCGGCGCTTTTTCTGGGGCCAACGTCCTGACTTTC.

This clone has a handful of counts. This chain uses TRBV2 with TRBJ2-7; D perhaps matches TRBD2 (5 bases). Trimming pared 6 bases from V and 6 bases from J, leaving 12 bases between. This CDR3 is 12 amino acids long. CDR1 is SNHLY and CDR2 is FYNNEI in the germline V gene. The DNA of the CDR3 is TGTGCCAGCAGCGGTCTAGCTCCCGAGCAGTACTTC. Translation: CASSGLAPEQYF.

The chain recombines TRBV27 with TRBJ2-7; D remains unclear. Germline assignment: CDR1 MNHEY and CDR2 SMNVEV (reference sequence). The CDR3 has 13 residues. V gave up 2 bases and J gave up 5 bases, with 10 bases separating them. The CDR3 is CASSLGARHEQYF. The CDR3 DNA reads TGTGCCAGCAGTTTAGGTGCCAGACACGAGCAGTACTTC.

The chain has TRBV7-9 and TRBJ1-2, with D possibly TRBD1 on 5 matching bases. CDR1 and CDR2 (germline): SEHNR, FQNEAQ (reference sequence). This CDR3 has 14 residues. V lost 6 bases and J lost 8, with 19 bases in between. CDR3 in DNA: TGTGCCAGCAGGAGTGGGGGGAGTCTCTGGGGCTACACCTTC. Its translation is CASRSGGSLWGYTF.

The chain uses TRBV25-1 and TRBJ2-1, with TRBD1 matching over 9 bases. The length of the CDR3 is 14 residues. Germline CDR1 reads MGHDK; CDR2 reads SYGVNS. V lost 6 bases, J lost 6 bases, and 6 bases stayed unmatched. The CDR3 loop is CASSNDRGINEQFF. In nucleotides, the CDR3 is TGTGCCAGCAGCAACGACAGGGGGATCAATGAGCAGTTCTTC.